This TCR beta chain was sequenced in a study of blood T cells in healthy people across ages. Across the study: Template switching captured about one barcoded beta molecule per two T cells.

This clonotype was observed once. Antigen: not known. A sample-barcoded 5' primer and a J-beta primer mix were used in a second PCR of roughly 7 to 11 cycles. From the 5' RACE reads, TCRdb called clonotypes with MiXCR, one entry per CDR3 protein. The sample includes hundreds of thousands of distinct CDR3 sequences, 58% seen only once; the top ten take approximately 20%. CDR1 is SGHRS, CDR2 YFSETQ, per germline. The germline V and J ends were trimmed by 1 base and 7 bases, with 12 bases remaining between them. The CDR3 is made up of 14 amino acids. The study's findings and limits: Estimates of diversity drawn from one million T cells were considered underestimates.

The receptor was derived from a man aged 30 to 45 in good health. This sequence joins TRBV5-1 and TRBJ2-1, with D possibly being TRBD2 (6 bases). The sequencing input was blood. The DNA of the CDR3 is TGCGCCAGCAGCTTGTTCGGGGGTTCGAATGAGCAGTTCTTC. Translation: CASSLFGGSNEQFF.